Presented here are 20 T cell receptor beta chains from one specimen sequenced in a study of control samples from healthy donors and cancer patients. Clones were read by immunoSEQ multiplex PCR, and TCRdb kept only the in-frame ones, dropping some. Of under 150,000 clones listed, roughly 92% are singletons. Sequenced: blood. Receptors were obtained from a man aged 25-40 years in good health.

This chain connects TRBV7-6 to TRBJ1-4, with 9 nucleotides matching TRBD1. CDR1 and CDR2 from the germline V gene are SGHVS and FNYEAQ. The CDR3 has 15 amino acids. The V segment lost 1 base and the J segment 4 bases; nucleotides outside the gene matches: 1. The CDR3 sequence: CASSLGTGVNEKLFF. CDR3 nucleotide sequence: TGTGCCAGCAGCTTAGGGACAGGGGTTAATGAAAAACTGTTTTTT. Together with reference TRBV7-6 and TRBJ1-4, the CDR3 gives the full variable domain: GAGVSQSPRYKVTKRGQDVALRCDPISGHVSLYWYRQALGQGPEFLTYFNYEAQQDKSGLPNDRFSAERPEGSISTLTIQRTEQRDSAMYRCASSLGTGVNEKLFFGSGTQLSVL.

This chain uses TRBV20-1 with TRBJ2-1, with D maybe TRBD2 (6 bases). The V gene lost 3 bases and the J gene lost 3 bases, with 12 bases spanning the gap. The CDR3 has 14 amino acids. Germline lookup yields CDR1 DFQATT and CDR2 SNEGSKA (reference sequence). The CDR3 bases are TGCAGTGCTAGTGCGGGAAGGGACTACAATGAGCAGTTCTTC. Translating gives CSASAGRDYNEQFF.

The chain recombines TRBV11-3 with TRBJ2-7; 10 bases map to TRBD1. The junction had 4 bases not matched to a gene; V was cut back by 3 bases and J by 5 bases. The CDR3 spans 14 residues. The germline gives CDR1 SGHNT, CDR2 YENEEA. The CDR3 protein is CASSLGQGLNEQYF. CDR3 nucleotide sequence: TGTGCCAGCAGCTTGGGACAGGGGTTGAACGAGCAGTACTTC.

The chain recombines TRBV6-5 with TRBJ2-7; 10 bases line up with TRBD2. This CDR3 comprises 15 residues. The germline gives CDR1 MNHEY, CDR2 SVGAGI. Losses at the gene ends were 6 bases for V and 1 base for J; bases not matched to a gene: 6. This CDR3 is CASSVGLAESYEQYF. CDR3 DNA sequence: TGTGCCAGCAGCGTAGGACTAGCGGAGTCCTACGAGCAGTACTTC.

The V call is TRBV10-2, the J call TRBJ1-5; a possible D gene is TRBD1 (5 bases). Germline V gene data show CDR1 as WSHSY and CDR2 as SAAADI. The CDR3 sequence is 14 residues long. Trimming left V 0 bases short and J 3 bases short, with 6 bases between. In DNA form, the CDR3 reads TGCGCCAGCAGTGAGTCGACAGTCAATCAGCCCCAGCATTTT. It specifies CASSESTVNQPQHF.

This chain uses TRBV2 with TRBJ1-1; TRBD1 is a possible D gene (5 bases). V was clipped by 4 bases and J by 4 bases, with 13 bases between them. This CDR3 contains 14 residues. Germline-derived CDR1 and CDR2 are SNHLY and FYNNEI. The CDR3 DNA reads TGTGCCAGCAGTGTCCAGGGCGGTGGCACTGAAGCTTTCTTT. Its protein is CASSVQGGGTEAFF.

V and J are TRBV9 and TRBJ1-1, with 9 bases fitting TRBD1. This CDR3 contains 14 residues. V trimming: 4 bases; J trimming: 5 bases; junction bases outside the gene matches: 6. Germline loops: CDR1 SGDLS, CDR2 YYNGEE. CDR3 DNA sequence: TGTGCCAGCAGCCCCTGGACAGGGGTGACTGAAGCTTTCTTT. Its translation is CASSPWTGVTEAFF.

The V and J genes are TRBV7-9 and TRBJ1-5; D is unclear. Germline CDR1 SEHNR, CDR2 FQNEAQ (reference sequence). Trimming shortened V by 3 bases and J by 4 bases, and 13 bases separated the two germline ends. This CDR3 comprises 15 residues. The CDR3 DNA reads TGTGCCAGCAGCTTCACTGGTGCAGGTAATCAGCCCCAGCATTTT. Protein product: CASSFTGAGNQPQHF.

The rearrangement links TRBV28 to TRBJ1-2, with D perhaps TRBD1 (5 bases). CDR1 and CDR2 (germline): MDHEN, SYDVKM. This CDR3 is 12 amino acids long. The V end lost 4 bases, the J end lost 13 bases, and 16 bases lay between the germline ends. The CDR3 spells CASSSGRPGCTF. The CDR3 DNA reads as TGTGCCAGCAGTTCGGGCCGCCCAGGGTGCACCTTC.

The V and J genes are TRBV28 and TRBJ2-7; either TRBD1 or TRBD2 may supply D (5 bases each). The CDR3 has 17 residues. CDR1 and CDR2 (germline): MDHEN, SYDVKM. Trimming shortened V by 8 bases and J by 4 bases, and 27 bases separated the two germline ends. CDR3 nucleotide sequence: TGTGCCAGCCGAATGGGGACCACATTTCCCATCTCGTACGAGCAGTACTTC. Protein: CASRMGTTFPISYEQYF.

This clone was seen a single time. The chain couples TRBV15 to TRBJ2-5; 7 bases agree with TRBD1. The V and J ends lost 3 bases and 4 bases, in that order; junction bases with no gene match: 8. The CDR3 is made up of 15 amino acids. Looked up from germline, CDR1 is LNHNV and CDR2 is YYDKDF (reference sequence). CDR3 in DNA: TGTGCCACCAGCAGTTCCGACAGGGTCGGAGAGACCCAGTACTTC. This codes for CATSSSDRVGETQYF.

The chain carries TRBV15 and TRBJ1-2; TRBD1 is a possible D gene (6 bases). CDR1 is LNHNV and CDR2 is YYDKDF in the germline V gene (reference sequence). Trimming took 3 bases from V and 2 from J, leaving 7 bases between them. The CDR3 sequence is 13 residues long. The CDR3 nucleotides are TGTGCCACCAGCAGCGACAGGAACTATGGCTACACCTTC. It is translated as CATSSDRNYGYTF. Full variable domain (remainder filled in from reference TRBV15 and TRBJ1-2): DAMVIQNPRYQVTQFGKPVTLSCSQTLNHNVMYWYQQKSSQAPKLLFHYYDKDFNNEADTPDNFQSRRPNTSFCFLDIRSPGLGDTAMYLCATSSDRNYGYTFGSGTRLTVV.

The J gene is TRBJ1-2, the V gene TRBV5-5, with D possibly TRBD1 on 6 matching bases. The CDR3 runs 11 residues. V lost 0 bases to trimming and J lost 12 bases, with 9 bases between them. The germline CDR1 and CDR2 sequences are SGHKS and YYEKEE (reference sequence). In DNA, the CDR3 is TGTGCCAGCAGCTTGGAGGGGGGGGACACCTTC. Encoded protein: CASSLEGGDTF.

This clone was observed a few times. V is TRBV28 and J is TRBJ2-4; maybe TRBD2 (5 bases). Germline V gene lookup returns CDR1 MDHEN and CDR2 SYDVKM. Deletions cut 2 bases from V and 1 base from J, with 6 bases between. The CDR3 runs 14 residues. The CDR3 coding sequence is TGTGCCAGCAGTTTAGGCGGGGCCAAAAACATTCAGTACTTC. As protein: CASSLGGAKNIQYF.

The chain combines TRBV19 with TRBJ1-2; a possible D gene is TRBD1 (6 bases). Germline-derived CDR1 and CDR2 are LNHDA and SQIVND (reference sequence). The length of the CDR3 is 13 residues. V dropped 1 base and J dropped 4 bases, with 7 bases sitting between them. The CDR3 bases are TGTGCCAGTAGTATAGCAGGGGTCTATGGCTACACCTTC. Amino acid sequence: CASSIAGVYGYTF.

V and J are TRBV29-1 and TRBJ1-2; 8 bases are shared with TRBD1. Germline CDR1 and CDR2: SQVTM and ANQGSEA. This CDR3 has 13 residues. V shed 7 bases, J shed 4 bases, and the junction held 8 bases outside the gene matches. CDR3 bases: TGCAGCGCCCGGGACAGGAAAATCTATGGCTACACCTTC. Amino acids: CSARDRKIYGYTF.

J is TRBJ2-1 and V is TRBV19, with TRBD1 matching 8 bases. V was pared by 7 bases and J by 10 bases, with 9 bases of the junction left unmatched. Germline CDR1 is LNHDA and CDR2 is SQIVND (reference sequence). CDR3 length: 13 residues. The CDR3 nucleotides read TGTGCCAGTATCAGCAGCAGGGGGCTAGAGCAGTTCTTC. Translation gives CASISSRGLEQFF. Full variable domain (missing parts from reference TRBV19 and TRBJ2-1): DGGITQSPKYLFRKEGQNVTLSCEQNLNHDAMYWYRQDPGQGLRLIYYSQIVNDFQKGDIAEGYSVSREKKESFPLTVTSAQKNPTAFYLCASISSRGLEQFFGPGTRLTVL.

The CDR3 loop reads CASSLTGTPSSGANVLTF. CDR3 DNA: TGTGCCAGCAGCTTGACCGGGACCCCGAGCTCTGGGGCCAACGTCCTGACTTTC. V usage is TRBV5-6 and J usage is TRBJ2-6, with D perhaps TRBD1 or TRBD2 (5 bases each). The V gene's germline CDR1 is SGHDT and CDR2 YYEEEE. The CDR3 consists of 18 residues. V lost 1 base, J lost 0 bases, and 14 bases lay in between.

This rearrangement joins TRBV5-8 to TRBJ2-5; tentatively, D is TRBD2 (7 bases). V dropped 0 bases and J dropped 5 bases, with 20 bases sitting between them. From germline, CDR1 is SGHTS and CDR2 YDEGEE. There are 17 residues in the CDR3. CDR3 in amino acids: CASSLGTTGGVRETQYF. The CDR3 region has the DNA TGTGCCAGCAGCTTGGGGACCACGGGGGGCGTGAGGGAGACCCAGTACTTC.

This chain uses TRBV6-4 with TRBJ2-7; no definite D call. This CDR3 is 15 amino acids long. The germline CDR1 and CDR2 sequences are MRHNA and SNTAGT. The V gene lost 6 bases and the J gene lost 1 base, with 16 bases spanning the gap. CDR3 sequence (DNA): TGTGCCAGCAGCGCCAATACTGGTCCTTCCTACGAGCAGTACTTC. This encodes CASSANTGPSYEQYF.